These 4 T cell receptor beta chains were all obtained from the same sample, sequenced in a study of T cell responses to AZD1222 COVID-19 vaccine. The method was immunoSEQ multiplex PCR; TCRdb's version includes in-frame clones alone and lacks a portion of them. The repertoire includes roughly 120,000 clones, around nine tenths of them detected once, and roughly 4% sits in the top ten. Material: peripheral blood, obtained 28 days after the second AZD1222 dose. The receptors originated from an adult who received the AZD1222 COVID-19 vaccine.

The rearrangement joins TRBV7-2 to TRBJ2-5; no reliable D call. V was cut by 6 bases and J by 1 base, with 12 bases left in between. This CDR3 spans 14 amino acids. Per germline, CDR1 SGHTA and CDR2 FQGNSA. CDR3 amino acids: CASSPRAVQETQYF. CDR3 bases: TGTGCCAGCAGTCCCCGGGCGGTCCAAGAGACCCAGTACTTC. The whole variable domain, filled in from reference TRBV7-2 and TRBJ2-5, reads GAGVSQSPSNKVTEKGKDVELRCDPISGHTALYWYRQSLGQGLEFLIYFQGNSAPDKSGLPSDRFSAERTGGSVSTLTIQRTQQEDSAVYLCASSPRAVQETQYFGPGTRLLVL.

This rearrangement joins TRBV19 to TRBJ1-2, with TRBD1 matching over 7 bases. Germline assignment: CDR1 LNHDA and CDR2 SQIVND (reference sequence). The junction had 9 bases not matched to a gene; V was cut back by 6 bases and J by 2 bases. The CDR3 has 15 residues. Here the CDR3 DNA reads TGTGCCAGTAGCGAAGGGACAGTTACAAACTATGGCTACACCTTC. Protein product: CASSEGTVTNYGYTF.

This clone was detected once. The CDR3 loop is CASSQDRAPDTEAFF. CDR3 bases: TGCGCCAGCAGCCAAGACCGGGCCCCGGATACTGAAGCTTTCTTT. The chain couples TRBV4-3 to TRBJ1-1; D is unclear. The germline gives CDR1 LGHNA, CDR2 YSLEER. There are 15 residues in the CDR3. Deletions cut 0 bases from V and 5 bases from J, with 13 bases between.

The chain uses TRBV11-3 and TRBJ2-3; 8 nucleotides line up with TRBD2. The CDR3 runs 15 residues. Germline CDR1 reads SGHNT; CDR2 reads YENEEA. J gave up 3 bases and V 2 bases, and 4 bases lay outside the gene matches. CDR3 bases: TGTGCCAGCAGCTTACGAGGCGGGGGGACAGATACGCAGTATTTT. Encoded protein: CASSLRGGGTDTQYF.